A selection of T cell receptor beta chains follows, all from one sample in a study of blood T cell repertoires in COVID-19. TCRdb keeps only in-frame clones here, not all; method: immunoSEQ multiplex PCR. The data show roughly 230,000 clones, nearly 95% seen once. Sequenced material: peripheral blood. The source is a man aged 25-45 years with COVID-19, enrolled during active disease. CDR3s include the opening cysteine and the closing phenylalanine or tryptophan. A D gene is named only where the DNA matches it firmly. Expanded clones are given a class, and other clones once, few, many or no size at all.

d_call: .; j_call: TRBJ2-5; clone_size: .; v_call: TRBV28; cdr3_nt: TGTGCCAGCAGTTTATTCCCTCAAGAGACCCAGTACTTC; cdr3_aa: CASSLFPQETQYF
d_call: TRBD1; j_call: TRBJ1-6; clone_size: .; v_call: TRBV25-1; cdr3_nt: TGTGCCAGCAGCGGTGAGACAGGGCATCTCATATCACCCCTCCACTTT; cdr3_aa: CASSGETGHLISPLHF
d_call: .; j_call: TRBJ1-3; clone_size: few; v_call: TRBV20-1; cdr3_nt: TGCAGTGCTAGTTGGGGGGGCACTGGAAACACCATATATTTT; cdr3_aa: CSASWGGTGNTIYF
d_call: .; j_call: TRBJ2-3; clone_size: .; v_call: TRBV11-2; cdr3_nt: TGTGCCAGCTCCTTTTCCACAGATACGCAGTATTTT; cdr3_aa: CASSFSTDTQYF
d_call: TRBD2; j_call: TRBJ2-3; clone_size: .; v_call: TRBV13; cdr3_nt: TGTGCCAGCAGCCAACCTAGCGGGGGGTCTAGCACAGATACGCAGTATTTT; cdr3_aa: CASSQPSGGSSTDTQYF
d_call: .; j_call: TRBJ2-7; clone_size: .; v_call: TRBV4-1; cdr3_nt: TGCGCCAGCAGCCAAGATACCGGGTTCGAGCAGTACTTC; cdr3_aa: CASSQDTGFEQYF
d_call: TRBD2; j_call: TRBJ2-5; clone_size: .; v_call: TRBV3-1/TRBV3-2; cdr3_nt: TGTGCCAGCAGCCAATGGTCGGGGGGTAGGCAAGAGACCCAGTACTTC; cdr3_aa: CASSQWSGGRQETQYF
d_call: .; j_call: TRBJ2-7; clone_size: once; v_call: TRBV5-1; cdr3_nt: TGCGCCAGCAGCGACGAGGGTGCCTCCTACGAGCAGTACTTC; cdr3_aa: CASSDEGASYEQYF
d_call: .; j_call: TRBJ1-1; clone_size: .; v_call: TRBV19; cdr3_nt: TGTGCCAGTAGTATCCCGTGGAGAACTGAAGCTTTCTTT; cdr3_aa: CASSIPWRTEAFF
d_call: TRBD1; j_call: TRBJ1-3; clone_size: .; v_call: TRBV9; cdr3_nt: TGTGCCAGCAGCCCCGCATGGACAGGGGGAAACACCATATATTTT; cdr3_aa: CASSPAWTGGNTIYF
d_call: .; j_call: TRBJ1-1; clone_size: .; v_call: TRBV4-1; cdr3_nt: TGCGCCAGCAGCCCGGGGGGCGGAATGAACACTGAAGCTTTCTTT; cdr3_aa: CASSPGGGMNTEAFF
d_call: .; j_call: TRBJ2-2; clone_size: .; v_call: TRBV28; cdr3_nt: TGTGCCAGCAGTTACTACAGGGGGGAGCTGTTTTTT; cdr3_aa: CASSYYRGELFF
d_call: TRBD1; j_call: TRBJ1-2; clone_size: .; v_call: TRBV5-1; cdr3_nt: TGCGCCAGCAGCGTCGACAGGGATGGCTACACCTTC; cdr3_aa: CASSVDRDGYTF
d_call: TRBD2; j_call: TRBJ2-1; clone_size: .; v_call: TRBV13; cdr3_nt: TGTGCCAGCCGACGAGACCCGACTAGCGGGCGGATAAGGCAGTTCTTC; cdr3_aa: CASRRDPTSGRIRQFF
d_call: .; j_call: TRBJ2-7; clone_size: .; v_call: TRBV11-2; cdr3_nt: TGTGCCAGCAGCCGTACAGGGTTCGACGAGCAGTACTTC; cdr3_aa: CASSRTGFDEQYF
d_call: TRBD1; j_call: TRBJ2-2; clone_size: .; v_call: TRBV7-9; cdr3_nt: TGTGCCAGCAGCGCCCAGACAGGGGGCAGGGAGCTGTTTTTT; cdr3_aa: CASSAQTGGRELFF
d_call: .; j_call: TRBJ1-3; clone_size: .; v_call: TRBV6-5; cdr3_nt: TGTGCCAGCAGTTACTCGGGGCACTCTGGAAACACCATATATTTT; cdr3_aa: CASSYSGHSGNTIYF
d_call: .; j_call: TRBJ2-5; clone_size: .; v_call: TRBV18; cdr3_nt: TGTGCCAGCTCACCACTAGAGGGCCCCCAAGAGACCCAGTACTTC; cdr3_aa: CASSPLEGPQETQYF
d_call: TRBD2; j_call: TRBJ2-1; clone_size: once; v_call: TRBV10-2; cdr3_nt: TGCGCCAGCAGGATCCAGACTAGCGGGGGGGCCGGGGAGCAGTTCTTC; cdr3_aa: CASRIQTSGGAGEQFF
d_call: TRBD2; j_call: TRBJ2-3; clone_size: .; v_call: TRBV19; cdr3_nt: TGTGCCAGTAAGGGAGGGGCCCAATATACCACAGATACGCAGTATTTT; cdr3_aa: CASKGGAQYTTDTQYF
d_call: .; j_call: TRBJ2-2; clone_size: once; v_call: TRBV24-1; cdr3_nt: TGTGCCACCGGAGGTGGCGGGGAGCTGTTTTTT; cdr3_aa: CATGGGGELFF
d_call: .; j_call: TRBJ1-2; clone_size: .; v_call: TRBV11-2; cdr3_nt: TGTGCCAGCAGCTTAACCCTTGAGGAAGGGGCGGACGGCTACACCTTC; cdr3_aa: CASSLTLEEGADGYTF
d_call: TRBD2; j_call: TRBJ2-1; clone_size: .; v_call: TRBV12-5; cdr3_nt: TGTGCTAGTGGTTTGGTATCGGGAGGGATTGTTGGGAGCAGAAACTACAATGAGCAGTTCTTC; cdr3_aa: CASGLVSGGIVGSRNYNEQFF
d_call: TRBD2; j_call: TRBJ2-1; clone_size: .; v_call: TRBV29-1; cdr3_nt: TGCAGCGTGACTAGCGGCGTTTCAGATGAGCAGTTCTTC; cdr3_aa: CSVTSGVSDEQFF
d_call: TRBD2; j_call: TRBJ2-7; clone_size: .; v_call: TRBV4-1; cdr3_nt: TGCGCCAGCAGCCAAGTGCGGCTAGCGGGGGGCTACGAGCAGTACTTC; cdr3_aa: CASSQVRLAGGYEQYF
d_call: .; j_call: TRBJ2-3; clone_size: .; v_call: TRBV4-1; cdr3_nt: TGCGCCAGTTCCAGAGCCCCACTAAGACTTAACACAGATACGCAGTATTTT; cdr3_aa: CASSRAPLRLNTDTQYF
d_call: .; j_call: TRBJ1-1; clone_size: .; v_call: TRBV10-2; cdr3_nt: TGCGCCAGCAGTGAATGGGCGATGAACACTGAAGCTTTCTTT; cdr3_aa: CASSEWAMNTEAFF
d_call: .; j_call: TRBJ1-4; clone_size: .; v_call: TRBV12-2; cdr3_nt: TGTGCAAGTCGCCTCCGGAGACCGCCAACTAATGAAAAACTGTTTTTT; cdr3_aa: CASRLRRPPTNEKLFF
d_call: .; j_call: TRBJ2-1; clone_size: .; v_call: TRBV30; cdr3_nt: TGTGCCTGGAGTGAGCTGGAGGACAATGAGCAGTTCTTC; cdr3_aa: CAWSELEDNEQFF
d_call: TRBD2; j_call: TRBJ2-1; clone_size: .; v_call: TRBV7-3; cdr3_nt: TGTGCCAGCAGCTTCGGGACTAGCGGGGGGGATGAGCAGTTCTTC; cdr3_aa: CASSFGTSGGDEQFF
d_call: .; j_call: TRBJ2-2; clone_size: .; v_call: TRBV7-6; cdr3_nt: TGTGCCAGCAGCTTAAGAGTGTCGGGATACACCGGGGAGCTGTTTTTT; cdr3_aa: CASSLRVSGYTGELFF
d_call: .; j_call: TRBJ2-5; clone_size: .; v_call: TRBV5-6; cdr3_nt: TGTGCCAGCAGCGATCCGGGACTCCGAGGGGAGACCCAGTACTTC; cdr3_aa: CASSDPGLRGETQYF
d_call: .; j_call: TRBJ2-5; clone_size: .; v_call: TRBV11-2; cdr3_nt: TGTGCCAGCAGCTTAGCGGACCAAGAGACCCAGTACTTC; cdr3_aa: CASSLADQETQYF
d_call: .; j_call: TRBJ1-1; clone_size: .; v_call: TRBV5-1; cdr3_nt: TGCGCCAGCAGCCGCGCGGGGCTTAACACTGAAGCTTTCTTT; cdr3_aa: CASSRAGLNTEAFF
d_call: .; j_call: TRBJ1-5; clone_size: .; v_call: TRBV7-2; cdr3_nt: TGTGCCAGCAGCTTAGAGGCTGGGCAGCAGCCCCAGCATTTT; cdr3_aa: CASSLEAGQQPQHF
d_call: TRBD1; j_call: TRBJ2-6; clone_size: .; v_call: TRBV2; cdr3_nt: TGTGCCACGTCCGGGACAGGGGGCGCTGGGGCCAACGTCCTGACTTTC; cdr3_aa: CATSGTGGAGANVLTF
d_call: TRBD1; j_call: TRBJ1-1; clone_size: .; v_call: TRBV3-1/TRBV3-2; cdr3_nt: TGTGCCAGCAGCCAACCGGGACAGGGGGGGGTAGCTTTCTTT; cdr3_aa: CASSQPGQGGVAFF
d_call: .; j_call: TRBJ1-6; clone_size: .; v_call: TRBV19; cdr3_nt: TGTGCCAGTAGTATAGACACCTACAATTCACCCCTCCACTTT; cdr3_aa: CASSIDTYNSPLHF
d_call: TRBD1; j_call: TRBJ1-1; clone_size: .; v_call: TRBV19; cdr3_nt: TGTGCCAGTAGTTCGGGACAGGGCTCCACTGAAGCTTTCTTT; cdr3_aa: CASSSGQGSTEAFF
d_call: TRBD2; j_call: TRBJ2-3; clone_size: .; v_call: TRBV24-1; cdr3_nt: TGTGCCACCAGTGATTTTAGCGGGGGCGAGGATACGCAGTATTTT; cdr3_aa: CATSDFSGGEDTQYF
d_call: .; j_call: TRBJ1-5; clone_size: .; v_call: TRBV7-2; cdr3_nt: TGTGCCAGCAGCTTATTGGGCGGGGAAAGTCCCCAGCATTTT; cdr3_aa: CASSLLGGESPQHF
d_call: .; j_call: TRBJ1-6; clone_size: once; v_call: TRBV5-4; cdr3_nt: TGTGCCAGCAGCTTGGGGGGGGACCGGCATTCACCCCTCCACTTT; cdr3_aa: CASSLGGDRHSPLHF
d_call: .; j_call: TRBJ1-3; clone_size: .; v_call: TRBV7-3; cdr3_nt: TGTGCCAGCAGCCCCAGCGGGTCCTCTGGAAACACCATATATTTT; cdr3_aa: CASSPSGSSGNTIYF
d_call: .; j_call: TRBJ2-1; clone_size: .; v_call: TRBV3-1/TRBV3-2; cdr3_nt: TGTGCCAGCAGCCAAGGCCTAGTGGGGGCTTTAACCTACAATGAGCAGTTCTTC; cdr3_aa: CASSQGLVGALTYNEQFF
d_call: TRBD1; j_call: TRBJ1-4; clone_size: few; v_call: TRBV19; cdr3_nt: TGTGCCAGTAGTATACCCCCGGGACAGGGAAATGAAAAACTGTTTTTT; cdr3_aa: CASSIPPGQGNEKLFF
d_call: TRBD1; j_call: TRBJ1-6; clone_size: .; v_call: TRBV7-6; cdr3_nt: TGTGCCAGCAGCTTAGGATCCCGGGACAGGGTGACCCCCCTCCACTTT; cdr3_aa: CASSLGSRDRVTPLHF